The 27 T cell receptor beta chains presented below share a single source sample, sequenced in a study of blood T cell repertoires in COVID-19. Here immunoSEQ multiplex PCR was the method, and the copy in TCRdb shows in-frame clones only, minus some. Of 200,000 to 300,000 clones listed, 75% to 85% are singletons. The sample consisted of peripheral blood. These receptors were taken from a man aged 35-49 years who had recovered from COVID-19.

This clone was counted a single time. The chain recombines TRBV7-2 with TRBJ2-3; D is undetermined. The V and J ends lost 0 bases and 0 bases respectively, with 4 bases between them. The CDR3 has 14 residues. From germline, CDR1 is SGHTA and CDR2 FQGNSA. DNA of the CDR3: TGTGCCAGCAGCTTAGCCTCTAGCACAGATACGCAGTATTTT. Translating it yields CASSLASSTDTQYF.

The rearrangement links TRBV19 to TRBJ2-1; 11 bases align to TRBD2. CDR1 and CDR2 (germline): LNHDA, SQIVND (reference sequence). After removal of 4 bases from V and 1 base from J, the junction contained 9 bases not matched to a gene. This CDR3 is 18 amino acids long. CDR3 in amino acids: CASSSARSGRGSYNEQFF. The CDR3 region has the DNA TGTGCCAGTAGTAGTGCGCGTAGCGGGAGGGGGTCCTACAATGAGCAGTTCTTC.

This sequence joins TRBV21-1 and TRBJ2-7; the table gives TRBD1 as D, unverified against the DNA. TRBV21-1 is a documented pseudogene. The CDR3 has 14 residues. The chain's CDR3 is CASSNGPSSYEQYF. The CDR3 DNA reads TGTGCCAGCAGCAATGGGCCCTCGTCTTACGAGCAGTACTTC.

The CDR3 protein is CASRRLALNNEQFF. The DNA of the CDR3 is TGTGCCAGCCGACGACTAGCCCTAAACAATGAGCAGTTCTTC. V gene TRBV6-5 combines with J gene TRBJ2-1; 7 nucleotides agree with TRBD2. Trimming removed 8 bases from V and 5 bases from J; junction bases left unmatched: 9. Germline CDR1 is MNHEY and CDR2 is SVGAGI. This CDR3 spans 14 amino acids.

The CDR3 nucleotides read TGTGCCAGCTCACCGCGAGCGGACTATGGCTACACCTTC. As protein: CASSPRADYGYTF. The J gene is TRBJ1-2, the V gene TRBV18; D unclear. Germline V gives CDR1 KGHSH, CDR2 LQKENI. V lost 3 bases, J lost 3 bases, and 8 bases lay in between. This CDR3 comprises 13 residues. The full variable domain, its missing parts supplied by reference TRBV18 and TRBJ1-2, is NAGVMQNPRHLVRRRGQEARLRCSPMKGHSHVYWYRQLPEEGLKFMVYLQKENIIDESGMPKERFSAEFPKEGPSILRIQQVVRGDSAAYFCASSPRADYGYTFGSGTRLTVV.

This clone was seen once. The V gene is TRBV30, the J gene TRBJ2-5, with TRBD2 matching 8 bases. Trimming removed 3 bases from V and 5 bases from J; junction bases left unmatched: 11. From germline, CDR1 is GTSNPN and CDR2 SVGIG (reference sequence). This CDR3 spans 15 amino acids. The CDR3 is CAWSTGGAGLETQYF. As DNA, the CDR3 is TGTGCCTGGAGCACCGGGGGGGCCGGATTGGAGACCCAGTACTTC.

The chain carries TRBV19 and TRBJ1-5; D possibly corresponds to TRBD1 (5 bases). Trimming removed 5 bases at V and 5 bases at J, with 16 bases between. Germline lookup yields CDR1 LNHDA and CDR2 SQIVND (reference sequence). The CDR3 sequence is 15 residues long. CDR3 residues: CASSPWTPPYQPQHF. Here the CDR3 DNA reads TGTGCCAGTAGTCCGTGGACACCCCCCTATCAGCCCCAGCATTTT.

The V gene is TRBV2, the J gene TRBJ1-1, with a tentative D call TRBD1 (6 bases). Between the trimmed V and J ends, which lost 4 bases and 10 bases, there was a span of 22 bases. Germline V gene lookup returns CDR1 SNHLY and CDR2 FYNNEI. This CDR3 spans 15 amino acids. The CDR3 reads CASSVQRGGSNGAFF. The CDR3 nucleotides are TGTGCCAGCAGTGTTCAGAGAGGGGGTAGTAACGGAGCTTTCTTT.

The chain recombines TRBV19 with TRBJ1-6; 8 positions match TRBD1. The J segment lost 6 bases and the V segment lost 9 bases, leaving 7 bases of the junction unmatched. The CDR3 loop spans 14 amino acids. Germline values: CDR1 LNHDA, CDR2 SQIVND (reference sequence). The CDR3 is CARSGGDSNSPLHF. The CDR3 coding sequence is TGTGCCAGATCAGGGGGCGATTCTAATTCACCCCTCCACTTT. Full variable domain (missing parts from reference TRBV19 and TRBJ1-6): DGGITQSPKYLFRKEGQNVTLSCEQNLNHDAMYWYRQDPGQGLRLIYYSQIVNDFQKGDIAEGYSVSREKKESFPLTVTSAQKNPTAFYLCARSGGDSNSPLHFGNGTRLTVT.

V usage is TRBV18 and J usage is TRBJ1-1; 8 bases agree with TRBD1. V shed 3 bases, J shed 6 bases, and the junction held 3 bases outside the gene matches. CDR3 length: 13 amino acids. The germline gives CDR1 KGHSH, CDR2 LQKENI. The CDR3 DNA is TGTGCCAGCTCACCGGACAGGGTGTCTGAAGCTTTCTTT. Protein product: CASSPDRVSEAFF.

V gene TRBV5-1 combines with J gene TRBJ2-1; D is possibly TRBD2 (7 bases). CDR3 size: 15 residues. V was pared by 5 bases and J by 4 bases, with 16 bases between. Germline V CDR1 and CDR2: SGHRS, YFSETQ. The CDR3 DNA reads TGCGCCAGCAGGGAGGCGGGGGCTTCTTACAATGAGCAGTTCTTC. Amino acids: CASREAGASYNEQFF.

CDR3 in DNA: TGCGCCAGCAGCTTGATGGGACTAGCGGGAGGGGAGGAGACCCAGTACTTC. Protein product: CASSLMGLAGGEETQYF. The gene calls are TRBV5-1 and TRBJ2-5, with 16 nucleotides matching TRBD2. The germline CDR1 and CDR2 sequences are SGHRS and YFSETQ. CDR3 length: 17 residues. The V gene end was trimmed by 1 base and the J gene end by 5 bases; junction bases not matched to a gene: 5. Drawing the rest from reference TRBV5-1 and TRBJ2-5, the complete variable domain is KAGVTQTPRYLIKTRGQQVTLSCSPISGHRSVSWYQQTPGQGLQFLFEYFSETQRNKGNFPGRFSGRQFSNSRSEMNVSTLELGDSALYLCASSLMGLAGGEETQYFGPGTRLLVL.

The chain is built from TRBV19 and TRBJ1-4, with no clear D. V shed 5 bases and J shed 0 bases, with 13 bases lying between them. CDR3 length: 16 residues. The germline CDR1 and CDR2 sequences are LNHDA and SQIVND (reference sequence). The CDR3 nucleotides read TGTGCCAGTAGTGCCCTAGACGGCGCAACTAATGAAAAACTGTTTTTT. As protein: CASSALDGATNEKLFF.

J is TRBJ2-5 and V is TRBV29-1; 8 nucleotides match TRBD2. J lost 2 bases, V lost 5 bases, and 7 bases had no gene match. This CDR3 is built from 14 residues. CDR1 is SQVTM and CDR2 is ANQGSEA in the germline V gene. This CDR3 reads CSVTDSGGQETQYF. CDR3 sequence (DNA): TGCAGCGTTACAGACAGCGGGGGTCAAGAGACCCAGTACTTC.

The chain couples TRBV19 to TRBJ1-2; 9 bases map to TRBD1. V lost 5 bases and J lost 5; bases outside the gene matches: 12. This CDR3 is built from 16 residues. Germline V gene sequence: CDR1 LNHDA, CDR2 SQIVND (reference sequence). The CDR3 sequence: CASSPDPGQGRYGYTF. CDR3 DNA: TGTGCCAGTAGTCCCGACCCCGGACAGGGGAGGTATGGCTACACCTTC.

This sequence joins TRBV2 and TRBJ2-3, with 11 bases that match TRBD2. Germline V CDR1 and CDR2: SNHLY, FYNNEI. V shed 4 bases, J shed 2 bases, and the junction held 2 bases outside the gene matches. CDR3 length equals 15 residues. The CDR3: CASSGTSGFTDTQYF. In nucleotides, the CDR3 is TGTGCCAGCAGTGGGACTAGCGGGTTCACAGATACGCAGTATTTT.

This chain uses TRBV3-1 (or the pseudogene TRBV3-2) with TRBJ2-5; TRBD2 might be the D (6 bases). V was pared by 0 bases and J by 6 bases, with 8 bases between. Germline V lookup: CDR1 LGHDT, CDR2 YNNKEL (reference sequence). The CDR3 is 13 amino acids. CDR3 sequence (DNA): TGTGCCAGCAGCCAAGAGGGGGGAAAGACCCAGTACTTC. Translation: CASSQEGGKTQYF.

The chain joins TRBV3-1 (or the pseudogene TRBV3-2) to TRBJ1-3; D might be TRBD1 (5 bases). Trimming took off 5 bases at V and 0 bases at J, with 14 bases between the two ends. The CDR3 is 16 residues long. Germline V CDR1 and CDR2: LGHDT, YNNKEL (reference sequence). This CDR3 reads CASSYLDIHSGNTIYF. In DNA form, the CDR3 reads TGTGCCAGCAGCTATCTGGACATCCACTCTGGAAACACCATATATTTT.

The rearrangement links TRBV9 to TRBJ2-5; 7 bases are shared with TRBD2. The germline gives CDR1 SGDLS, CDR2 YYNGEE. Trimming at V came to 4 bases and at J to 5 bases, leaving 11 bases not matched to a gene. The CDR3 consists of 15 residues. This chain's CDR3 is CASSLGRLGGETQYF. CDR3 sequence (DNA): TGTGCCAGCAGCCTAGGGAGACTGGGAGGGGAGACCCAGTACTTC.

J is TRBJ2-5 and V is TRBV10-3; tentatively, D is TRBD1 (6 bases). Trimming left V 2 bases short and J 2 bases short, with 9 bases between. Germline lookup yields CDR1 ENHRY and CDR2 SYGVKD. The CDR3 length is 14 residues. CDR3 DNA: TGTGCCATCAGTGAGCCCGGGACACAAGAGACCCAGTACTTC. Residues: CAISEPGTQETQYF.

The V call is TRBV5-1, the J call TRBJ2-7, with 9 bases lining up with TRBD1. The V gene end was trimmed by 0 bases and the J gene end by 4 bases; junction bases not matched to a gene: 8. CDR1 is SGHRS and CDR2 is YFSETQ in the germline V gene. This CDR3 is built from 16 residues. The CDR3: CASSLAGGTGQYEQYF. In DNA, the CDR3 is TGCGCCAGCAGCTTGGCCGGCGGGACAGGGCAGTACGAGCAGTACTTC.

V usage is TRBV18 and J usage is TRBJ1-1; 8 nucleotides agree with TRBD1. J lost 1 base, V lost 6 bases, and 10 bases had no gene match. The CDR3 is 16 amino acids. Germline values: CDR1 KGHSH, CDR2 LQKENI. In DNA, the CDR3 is TGTGCCAGCTCCCGTCGACAGGGGCAGGGGAACACTGAAGCTTTCTTT. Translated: CASSRRQGQGNTEAFF.

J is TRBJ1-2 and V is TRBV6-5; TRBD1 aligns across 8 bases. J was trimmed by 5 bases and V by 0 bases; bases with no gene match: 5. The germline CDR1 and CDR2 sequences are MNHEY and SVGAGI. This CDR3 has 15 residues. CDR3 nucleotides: TGTGCCAGCAGTTACTCGGCAGGACAGGGATATGGCTACACCTTC. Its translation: CASSYSAGQGYGYTF.

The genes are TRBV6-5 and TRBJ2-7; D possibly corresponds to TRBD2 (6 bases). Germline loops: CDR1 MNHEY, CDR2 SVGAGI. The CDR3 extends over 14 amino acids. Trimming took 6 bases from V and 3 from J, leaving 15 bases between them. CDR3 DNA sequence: TGTGCCAGCAGCCCAGCGGGTTCCCTCTACGAGCAGTACTTC. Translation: CASSPAGSLYEQYF.

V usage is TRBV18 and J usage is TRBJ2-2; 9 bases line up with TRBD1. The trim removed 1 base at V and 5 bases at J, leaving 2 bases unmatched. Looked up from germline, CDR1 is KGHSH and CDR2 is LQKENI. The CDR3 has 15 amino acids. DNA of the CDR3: TGTGCCAGCTCACCACGACAGGGGGGGACCGGGGAGCTGTTTTTT. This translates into CASSPRQGGTGELFF.

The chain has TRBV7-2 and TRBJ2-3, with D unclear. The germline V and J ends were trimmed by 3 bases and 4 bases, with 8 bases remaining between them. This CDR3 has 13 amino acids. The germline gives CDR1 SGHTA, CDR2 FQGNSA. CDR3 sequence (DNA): TGTGCCAGCAGCTTGGGCATGGCAGATACGCAGTATTTT. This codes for CASSLGMADTQYF.

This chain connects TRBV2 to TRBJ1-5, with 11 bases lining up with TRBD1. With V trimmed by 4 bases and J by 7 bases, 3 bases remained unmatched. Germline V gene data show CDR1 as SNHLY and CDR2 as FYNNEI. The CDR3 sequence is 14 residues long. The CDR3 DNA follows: TGTGCCAGCAGTGGGACAGGGGGCGTACAGCCCCAGCATTTT. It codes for CASSGTGGVQPQHF.